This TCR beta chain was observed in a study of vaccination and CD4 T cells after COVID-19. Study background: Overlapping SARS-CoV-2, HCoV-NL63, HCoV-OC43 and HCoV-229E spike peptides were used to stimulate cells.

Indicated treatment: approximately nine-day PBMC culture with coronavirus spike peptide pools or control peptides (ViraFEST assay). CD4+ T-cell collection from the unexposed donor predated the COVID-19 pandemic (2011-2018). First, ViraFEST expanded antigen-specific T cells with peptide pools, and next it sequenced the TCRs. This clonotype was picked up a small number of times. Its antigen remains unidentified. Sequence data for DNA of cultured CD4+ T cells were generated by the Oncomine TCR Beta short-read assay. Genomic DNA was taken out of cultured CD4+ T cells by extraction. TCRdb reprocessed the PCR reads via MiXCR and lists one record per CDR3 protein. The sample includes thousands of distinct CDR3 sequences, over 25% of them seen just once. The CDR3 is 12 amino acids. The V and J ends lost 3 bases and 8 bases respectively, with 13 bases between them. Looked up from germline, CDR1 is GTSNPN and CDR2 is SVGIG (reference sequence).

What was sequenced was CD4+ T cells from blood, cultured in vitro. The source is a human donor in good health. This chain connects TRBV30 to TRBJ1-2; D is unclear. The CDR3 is CAWSQAGWGYTF. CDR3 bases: TGTGCCTGGAGCCAGGCAGGTTGGGGCTACACCTTC.